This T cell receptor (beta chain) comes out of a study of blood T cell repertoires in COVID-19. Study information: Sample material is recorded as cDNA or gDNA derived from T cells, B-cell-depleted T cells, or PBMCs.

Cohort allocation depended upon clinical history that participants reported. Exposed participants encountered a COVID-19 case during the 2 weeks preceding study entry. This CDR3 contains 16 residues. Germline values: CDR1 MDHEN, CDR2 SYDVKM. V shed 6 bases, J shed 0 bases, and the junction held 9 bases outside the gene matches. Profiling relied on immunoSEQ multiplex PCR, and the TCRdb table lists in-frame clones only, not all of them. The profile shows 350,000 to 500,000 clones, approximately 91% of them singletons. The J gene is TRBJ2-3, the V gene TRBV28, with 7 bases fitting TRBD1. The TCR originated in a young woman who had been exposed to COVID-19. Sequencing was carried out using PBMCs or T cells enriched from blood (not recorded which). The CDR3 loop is CASSPWGQRSTDTQYF. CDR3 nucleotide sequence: TGTGCCAGCAGCCCTTGGGGACAGAGGAGCACAGATACGCAGTATTTT.